The clone carrying this TCR beta chain was seen many times. As yet, its antigen is unknown. These data originate in a study of CD8 T cells in ankylosing spondylitis. Points from the study as a whole: Characteristic, it appeared, of ankylosing spondylitis blood was a TCR beta motif of about eight highly homologous variants.

The germline CDR1 and CDR2 sequences are DFQATT and SNEGSKA (reference sequence). The CDR3 runs to 12 residues. V was shortened by 3 bases and J by 3 bases, with 6 bases between the two germline ends. TCRdb fed the 5' RACE reads into MiXCR, producing one record per CDR3 protein. The profile shows some 330,000 distinct CDR3 sequences, approximately 8% of them singletons. This TCR was sampled from a male donor with ankylosing spondylitis. The sample was blood, either unsorted or a sorted T cell fraction (not recorded which). The chain uses TRBV20-1 and TRBJ1-5, with unresolved D. Written as DNA, the CDR3 is TGCAGTGCTAGTAGGCTCAATCAGCCCCAGCATTTT. It yields the protein CSASRLNQPQHF.